This TCR beta chain originates from a study of Graves' ophthalmopathy and Graves' hyperthyroidism. Study outcomes and limitations: At 70.59% sensitivity and 72.22% specificity, the model predicted progression of the ophthalmopathy.

This clonotype was counted ten times or more. What it recognizes is unknown. Amplification of TCR beta CDR3 regions used RNA transcripts. The first round was an RT-PCR with HTBI primers, and the second round was a multiplex PCR. TCRdb analysed the multiplex PCR reads with MiXCR anew, one entry per CDR3 protein. This sample has hundreds of thousands of distinct CDR3 sequences, with approximately 14% found just once. With 4 bases clipped from V and 4 bases from J, the junction kept 9 bases outside the gene matches. The germline CDR1 and CDR2 sequences are SGHAT and FQDESV (reference sequence). CDR3 size: 16 residues. PBMCs came from more than 7.5 ml of fresh peripheral blood.

Sequencing used blood. The chain links TRBV11-1 to TRBJ1-3, with TRBD1 matching over 8 bases. This TCR was recovered from a woman in her 30s with Graves' ophthalmopathy. The CDR3 DNA reads as TGTGCCAGCAGCTCAACCGACAGGGGATCCGGAAACACCATATATTTT. It codes for CASSSTDRGSGNTIYF. The full variable domain, in which reference TRBV11-1 and TRBJ1-3 provide the parts outside the CDR3, is EAEVAQSPRYKITEKSQAVAFWCDPISGHATLYWYRQILGQGPELLVQFQDESVVDDSQLPKDRFSAERLKGVDSTLKIQPAELGDSAMYLCASSSTDRGSGNTIYFGEGSWLTVV.